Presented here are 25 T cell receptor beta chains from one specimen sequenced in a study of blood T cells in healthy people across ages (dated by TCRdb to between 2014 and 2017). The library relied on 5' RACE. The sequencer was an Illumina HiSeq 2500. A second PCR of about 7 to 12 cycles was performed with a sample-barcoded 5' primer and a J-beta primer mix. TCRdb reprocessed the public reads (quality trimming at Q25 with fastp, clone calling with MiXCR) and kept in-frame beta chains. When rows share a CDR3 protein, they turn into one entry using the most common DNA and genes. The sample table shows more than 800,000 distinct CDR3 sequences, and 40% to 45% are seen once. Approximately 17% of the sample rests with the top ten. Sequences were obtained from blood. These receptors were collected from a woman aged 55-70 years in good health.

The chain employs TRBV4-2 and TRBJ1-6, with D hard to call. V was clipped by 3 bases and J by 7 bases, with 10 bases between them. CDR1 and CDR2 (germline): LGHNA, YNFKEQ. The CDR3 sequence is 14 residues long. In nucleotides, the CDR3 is TGTGCCAGCAGCCAGGCTTACAAAAATTCACCCCTCCACTTT. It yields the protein CASSQAYKNSPLHF.

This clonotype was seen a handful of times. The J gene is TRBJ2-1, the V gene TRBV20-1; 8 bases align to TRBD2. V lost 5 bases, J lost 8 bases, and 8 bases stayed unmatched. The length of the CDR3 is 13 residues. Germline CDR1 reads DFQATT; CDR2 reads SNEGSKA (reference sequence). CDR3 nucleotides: TGCAGTGCTCCCCGGACTAGCCCCCATGAGCAGTTCTTC. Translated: CSAPRTSPHEQFF.

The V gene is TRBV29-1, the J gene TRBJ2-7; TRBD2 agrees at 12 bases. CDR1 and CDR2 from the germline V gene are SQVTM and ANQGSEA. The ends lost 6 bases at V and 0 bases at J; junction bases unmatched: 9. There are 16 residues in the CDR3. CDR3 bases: TGCAGCGTGGCCGGACTAGCGGGAATTAGCTCCTACGAGCAGTACTTC. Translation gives CSVAGLAGISSYEQYF.

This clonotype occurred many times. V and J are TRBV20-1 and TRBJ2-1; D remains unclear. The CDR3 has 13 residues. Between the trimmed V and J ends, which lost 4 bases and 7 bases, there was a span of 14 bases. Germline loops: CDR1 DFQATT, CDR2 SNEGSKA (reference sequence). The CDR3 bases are TGCAGTGCTATTAAAGATTACAGAAATGAGCAGTTCTTC. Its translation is CSAIKDYRNEQFF.

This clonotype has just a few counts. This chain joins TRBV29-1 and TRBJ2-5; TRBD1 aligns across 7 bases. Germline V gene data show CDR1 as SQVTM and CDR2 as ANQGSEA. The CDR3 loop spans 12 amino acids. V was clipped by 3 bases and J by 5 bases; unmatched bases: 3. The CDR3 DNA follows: TGCAGCGTTGATCCCAGGGGGGAGACCCAGTACTTC. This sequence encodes CSVDPRGETQYF.

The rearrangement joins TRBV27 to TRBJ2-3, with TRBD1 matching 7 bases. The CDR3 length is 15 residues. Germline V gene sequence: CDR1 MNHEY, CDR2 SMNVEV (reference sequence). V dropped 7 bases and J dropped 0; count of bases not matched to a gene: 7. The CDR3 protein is CASKLSRGSTDTQYF. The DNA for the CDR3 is TGTGCCAGCAAACTAAGCAGGGGGAGCACAGATACGCAGTATTTT.

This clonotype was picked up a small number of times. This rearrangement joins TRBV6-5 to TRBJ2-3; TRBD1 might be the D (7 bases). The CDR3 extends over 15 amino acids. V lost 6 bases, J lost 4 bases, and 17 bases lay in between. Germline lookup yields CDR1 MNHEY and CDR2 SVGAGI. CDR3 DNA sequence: TGTGCCAGCAGAGCACAGGGGAGGTTGTCAGATACGCAGTATTTT. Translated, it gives CASRAQGRLSDTQYF.

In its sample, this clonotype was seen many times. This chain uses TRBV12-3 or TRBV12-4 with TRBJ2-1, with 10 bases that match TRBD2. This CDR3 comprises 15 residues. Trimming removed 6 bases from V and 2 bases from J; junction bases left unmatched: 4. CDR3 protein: CASSLAGDPYNEQFF. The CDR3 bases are TGTGCCAGCAGCCTAGCGGGAGACCCCTACAATGAGCAGTTCTTC.

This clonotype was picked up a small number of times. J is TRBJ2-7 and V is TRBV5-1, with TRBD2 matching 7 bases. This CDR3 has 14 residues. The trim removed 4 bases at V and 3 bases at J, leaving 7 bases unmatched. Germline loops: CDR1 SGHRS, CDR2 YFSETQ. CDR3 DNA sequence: TGCGCCAGCAGCCCATTCGGACTAGTCTACGAGCAGTACTTC. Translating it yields CASSPFGLVYEQYF.

CDR3 amino acids: CATSRDQGATTYEQYF. The CDR3 DNA is TGTGCCACCAGCAGAGATCAGGGGGCGACAACCTACGAGCAGTACTTC. The V call is TRBV15, the J call TRBJ2-7; 8 bases match TRBD1. This CDR3 contains 16 residues. Germline CDR1 reads LNHNV; CDR2 reads YYDKDF (reference sequence). V gave up 0 bases and J gave up 2 bases; unmatched junction bases: 6.

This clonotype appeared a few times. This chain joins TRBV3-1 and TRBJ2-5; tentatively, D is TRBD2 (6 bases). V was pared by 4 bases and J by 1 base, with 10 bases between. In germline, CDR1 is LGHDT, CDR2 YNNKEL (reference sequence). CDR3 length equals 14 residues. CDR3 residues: CASSRGLFQETQYF. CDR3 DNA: TGTGCCAGCAGCCGGGGACTTTTCCAAGAGACCCAGTACTTC.

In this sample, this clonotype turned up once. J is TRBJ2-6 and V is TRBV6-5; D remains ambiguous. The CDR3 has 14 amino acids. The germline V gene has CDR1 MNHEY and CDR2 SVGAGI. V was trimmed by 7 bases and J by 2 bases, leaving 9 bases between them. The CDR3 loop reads CASKWVAGANVLTF. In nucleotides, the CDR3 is TGTGCCAGCAAATGGGTGGCTGGGGCCAACGTCCTGACTTTC.

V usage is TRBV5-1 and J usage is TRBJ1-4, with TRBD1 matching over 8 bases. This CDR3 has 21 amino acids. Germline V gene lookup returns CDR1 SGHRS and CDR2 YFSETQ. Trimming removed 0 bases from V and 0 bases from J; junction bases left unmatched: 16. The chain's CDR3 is CASSLAGTGARIGATNEKLFF. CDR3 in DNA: TGCGCCAGCAGCTTGGCCGGGACAGGAGCGAGGATCGGTGCAACTAATGAAAAACTGTTTTTT.

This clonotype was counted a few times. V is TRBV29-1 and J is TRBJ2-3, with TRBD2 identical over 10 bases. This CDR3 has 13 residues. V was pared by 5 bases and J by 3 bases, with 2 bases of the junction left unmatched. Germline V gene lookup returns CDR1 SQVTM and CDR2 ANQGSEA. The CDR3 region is CSVLAGVTDTQYF. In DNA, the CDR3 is TGCAGCGTTCTAGCGGGAGTTACAGATACGCAGTATTTT.

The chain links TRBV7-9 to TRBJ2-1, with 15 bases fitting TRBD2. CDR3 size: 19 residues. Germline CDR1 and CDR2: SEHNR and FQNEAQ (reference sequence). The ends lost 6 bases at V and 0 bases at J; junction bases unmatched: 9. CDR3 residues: CASRESGTSGRSSYNEQFF. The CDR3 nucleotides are TGTGCCAGCAGAGAATCCGGGACTAGCGGGAGGAGCTCCTACAATGAGCAGTTCTTC.

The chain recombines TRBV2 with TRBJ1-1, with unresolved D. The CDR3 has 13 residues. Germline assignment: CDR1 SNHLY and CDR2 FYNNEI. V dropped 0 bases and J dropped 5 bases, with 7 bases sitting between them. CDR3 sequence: CASSEAATTEAFF. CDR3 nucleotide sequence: TGTGCCAGCAGTGAAGCGGCAACGACTGAAGCTTTCTTT.

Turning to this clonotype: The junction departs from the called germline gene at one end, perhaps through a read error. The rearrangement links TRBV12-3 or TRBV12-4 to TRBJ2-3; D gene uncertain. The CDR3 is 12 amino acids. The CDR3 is CASRVGTDTQYF. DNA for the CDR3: TGTGCCAGCAGAGTCGGCACAGATACGCAATATTTT.

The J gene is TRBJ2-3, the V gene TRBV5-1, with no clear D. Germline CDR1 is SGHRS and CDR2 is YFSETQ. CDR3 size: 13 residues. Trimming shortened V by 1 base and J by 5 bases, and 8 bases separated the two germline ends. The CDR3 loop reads CASSLMLGDTQYF. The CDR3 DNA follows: TGCGCCAGCAGCTTGATGCTTGGAGATACGCAGTATTTT.

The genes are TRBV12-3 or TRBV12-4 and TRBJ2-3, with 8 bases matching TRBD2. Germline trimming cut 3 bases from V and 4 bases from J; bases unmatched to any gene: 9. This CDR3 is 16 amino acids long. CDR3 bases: TGTGCCAGCAGTTTCGGGGGACTAGTTCCCGCAGATACGCAGTATTTT. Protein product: CASSFGGLVPADTQYF.

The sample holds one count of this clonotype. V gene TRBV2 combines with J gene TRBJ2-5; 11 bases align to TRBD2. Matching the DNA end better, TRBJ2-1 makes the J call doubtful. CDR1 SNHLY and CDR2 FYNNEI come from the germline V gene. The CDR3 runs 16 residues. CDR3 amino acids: CASSTTTSGNQETQFF. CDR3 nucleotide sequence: TGTGCCAGCAGTACAACGACTAGCGGGAACCAAGAGACCCAGTTCTTC.

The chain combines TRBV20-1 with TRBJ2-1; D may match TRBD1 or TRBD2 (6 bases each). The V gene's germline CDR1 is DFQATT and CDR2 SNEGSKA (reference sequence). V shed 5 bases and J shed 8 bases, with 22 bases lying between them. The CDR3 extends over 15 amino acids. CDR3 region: CSAPTRYREAYEQFF. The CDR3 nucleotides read TGCAGTGCTCCGACGCGTTACAGGGAGGCCTATGAGCAGTTCTTC.

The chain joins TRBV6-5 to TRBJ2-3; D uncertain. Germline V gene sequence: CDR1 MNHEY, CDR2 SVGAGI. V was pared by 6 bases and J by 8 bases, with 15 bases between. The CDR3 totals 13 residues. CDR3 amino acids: CASSLTTGGTQYF. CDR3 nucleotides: TGTGCCAGCAGCCTTACGACCGGTGGTACGCAGTATTTT.

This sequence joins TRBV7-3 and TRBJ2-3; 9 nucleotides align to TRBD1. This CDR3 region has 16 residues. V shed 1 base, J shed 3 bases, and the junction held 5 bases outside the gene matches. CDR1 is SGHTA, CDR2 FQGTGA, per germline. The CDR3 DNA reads TGTGCCAGCAGCTTAATCCCGGGACAGGGTACAGATACGCAGTATTTT. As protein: CASSLIPGQGTDTQYF.

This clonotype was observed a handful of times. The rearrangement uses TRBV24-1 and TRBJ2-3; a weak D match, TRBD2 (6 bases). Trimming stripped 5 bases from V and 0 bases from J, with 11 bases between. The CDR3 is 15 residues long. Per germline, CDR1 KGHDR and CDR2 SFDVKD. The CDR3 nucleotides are TGTGCCACCAGTGCGGGAGCGGGCAGCACAGATACGCAGTATTTT. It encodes CATSAGAGSTDTQYF.

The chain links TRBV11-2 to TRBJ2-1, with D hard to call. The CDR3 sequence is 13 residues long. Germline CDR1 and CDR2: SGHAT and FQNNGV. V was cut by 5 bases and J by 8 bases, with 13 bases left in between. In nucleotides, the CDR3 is TGTGCCAGCAGCGTAGTTGTGGGCCATGAGCAGTTCTTC. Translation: CASSVVVGHEQFF. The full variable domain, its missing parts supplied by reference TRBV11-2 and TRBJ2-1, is EAGVAQSPRYKIIEKRQSVAFWCNPISGHATLYWYQQILGQGPKLLIQFQNNGVVDDSQLPKDRFSAERLKGVDSTLKIQPAKLEDSAVYLCASSVVVGHEQFFGPGTRLTVL.